This entry features one T cell receptor (beta chain) sequence. No antigen is known for it. These data belong to a study of cytomegalovirus exposure and HLA in healthy donors. Study at large: Among about 179 million T cells, an earlier analysis found roughly 110 million unique TCR beta sequences.

In germline, CDR1 is LNHDA, CDR2 SQIVND (reference sequence). Trimming cost V 4 bases and J 2 bases; bases outside gene matches: 4. The CDR3 sequence is 14 residues long. With 60 Vbeta and 13 Jbeta primers, the PCR was carried out. Only in-frame clones appear in the TCRdb table, and some are missing; sequencing was by immunoSEQ multiplex PCR. This sample has 100,000 to 150,000 clones, with more than 9% found just once. Overall study findings and caveats: It was in a later analysis that TCR association rates were seen to vary by HLA locus, highest for DRB1 and lowest for HLA-C. The authors enumerated around 150 TCR beta chains as linked to cytomegalovirus.

The donors were healthy bone marrow donors. This rearrangement joins TRBV19 to TRBJ1-2; 7 bases fit TRBD1. Sequenced: PBMCs. The origin of this receptor is a woman younger than 30 in good health and CMV-seropositive. The CDR3 spells CASSSSGQNYGYTF. The CDR3, as DNA: TGTGCCAGTAGTAGCTCGGGACAGAACTATGGCTACACCTTC.